Shown below are 24 T cell receptor beta chains from a single sample sequenced in a study of blood T cell repertoires in COVID-19. Here immunoSEQ multiplex PCR was the method, and the copy in TCRdb shows in-frame clones only, minus some. The table includes 150,000 or so clones, 70% to 90% detected once. The specimen was peripheral blood. Receptor source: a human donor in a cohort sampled during active COVID-19.

The chain combines TRBV5-5 with TRBJ1-1; D not certain. V lost 1 base and J 2 bases, leaving 6 bases between the germline ends. The CDR3 sequence is 13 residues long. Germline lookup yields CDR1 SGHKS and CDR2 YYEKEE (reference sequence). The CDR3 DNA is TGTGCCAGCAGCTTGTGGAGCAACACTGAAGCTTTCTTT. Its protein is CASSLWSNTEAFF.

The J gene is TRBJ2-3, the V gene TRBV3-1 (or the pseudogene TRBV3-2); TRBD2 matches 7 bases. Germline V CDR1 and CDR2: LGHDT, YNNKEL (reference sequence). Trimming at V came to 5 bases and at J to 0 bases, leaving 5 bases not matched to a gene. CDR3 length: 15 amino acids. CDR3 sequence: CASSSRGGSTDTQYF. The CDR3 bases are TGTGCCAGCAGCTCCCGCGGGGGTAGCACAGATACGCAGTATTTT.

The J gene is TRBJ1-4, the V gene TRBV3-1 (or the pseudogene TRBV3-2), with 7 positions matching TRBD1. The germline V gene encodes CDR1 LGHDT and CDR2 YNNKEL (reference sequence). CDR3 size: 13 residues. V gave up 6 bases and J gave up 8 bases; unmatched junction bases: 6. The CDR3 spells CASRPTGREKLFF. The CDR3 DNA reads TGTGCCAGCAGGCCGACAGGGAGGGAAAAACTGTTTTTT.

This chain connects TRBV9 to TRBJ2-5, with 10 bases fitting TRBD2. Trimming at V came to 0 bases and at J to 5 bases, leaving 7 bases not matched to a gene. The CDR3 contains 16 residues. Germline V lookup: CDR1 SGDLS, CDR2 YYNGEE. The DNA of the CDR3 is TGTGCCAGCAGCGTAGGCAATAGCGGGGGGCGGGAGACCCAGTACTTC. Encoded protein: CASSVGNSGGRETQYF. Looking up the rest from reference TRBV9 and TRBJ2-5 gives the full variable domain: DSGVTQTPKHLITATGQRVTLRCSPRSGDLSVYWYQQSLDQGLQFLIQYYNGEERAKGNILERFSAQQFPDLHSELNLSSLELGDSALYFCASSVGNSGGRETQYFGPGTRLLVL.

V usage is TRBV7-9 and J usage is TRBJ2-3; weak D call: TRBD1 (6 bases). The length of the CDR3 is 12 residues. CDR1 and CDR2 from the germline V gene are SEHNR and FQNEAQ (reference sequence). V lost 6 bases to trimming and J lost 4 bases, with 8 bases between them. The CDR3 region has the DNA TGTGCCAGCAGGAGGGGGTCAGATACGCAGTATTTT. The encoded protein is CASRRGSDTQYF.

The chain links TRBV28 to TRBJ1-2; no clear D gene. The V gene lost 4 bases and the J gene lost 7 bases, with 10 bases spanning the gap. CDR3 size: 12 residues. The germline V gene has CDR1 MDHEN and CDR2 SYDVKM. In DNA, the CDR3 is TGTGCCAGCAGTTCGCGGCGGGGTGGCTACACCTTC. Amino acids: CASSSRRGGYTF.

The chain combines TRBV19 with TRBJ2-3, with 11 positions matching TRBD2. The germline CDR1 and CDR2 sequences are LNHDA and SQIVND (reference sequence). J gave up 0 bases and V 3 bases, and 5 bases lay outside the gene matches. This CDR3 spans 17 amino acids. CDR3 nucleotide sequence: TGTGCCAGTAGTATCCTAGCGGGGGGTGCTAGCACAGATACGCAGTATTTT. Translating it yields CASSILAGGASTDTQYF.

This chain links TRBV30 with TRBJ1-2; no definite D call. CDR3 length: 13 amino acids. V was shortened by 7 bases and J by 8 bases, with 20 bases between the two germline ends. Germline V lookup: CDR1 GTSNPN, CDR2 SVGIG (reference sequence). In nucleotides, the CDR3 is TGTGCCTTGACCATTATCGCCTCGGGGGGCTACACCTTC. Residues: CALTIIASGGYTF.

Only one count was recorded for this clone. CDR3 in amino acids: CASSLGSSYEQYF. DNA for the CDR3: TGTGCCAGCAGTTTGGGGAGCTCCTACGAGCAGTACTTC. V gene TRBV6-5 combines with J gene TRBJ2-7; perhaps TRBD2 as D (5 bases). The V end lost 4 bases, the J end lost 0 bases, and 7 bases lay between the germline ends. The CDR3 runs 13 residues. Germline values: CDR1 MNHEY, CDR2 SVGAGI.

The chain uses TRBV19 and TRBJ1-5; the match to TRBD1 covers 8 bases. CDR1 and CDR2 (germline): LNHDA, SQIVND (reference sequence). V was clipped by 5 bases and J by 2 bases; unmatched bases: 5. This CDR3 has 15 residues. The CDR3 reads CASSRRGQGNQPQHF. CDR3 DNA: TGTGCCAGTAGTCGGAGGGGACAGGGCAATCAGCCCCAGCATTTT.

This chain links TRBV12-3 or TRBV12-4 with TRBJ1-4; no clear D gene. CDR3 size: 13 residues. The germline V and J ends were trimmed by 1 base and 7 bases, with 7 bases remaining between them. CDR3 nucleotide sequence: TGTGCCAGCAGTTTAGGAGGGCGTGAAAAACTGTTTTTT. This sequence encodes CASSLGGREKLFF.

The V gene is TRBV9, the J gene TRBJ1-2; no definite D call. The CDR3 length is 11 residues. Germline CDR1 and CDR2: SGDLS and YYNGEE. Trimming cost V 3 bases and J 4 bases, with 4 bases left between them. DNA for the CDR3: TGTGCCAGCAGCGCTAGCTATGGCTACACCTTC. Translation: CASSASYGYTF.

This clone was picked up one time. This rearrangement joins TRBV24-1 to TRBJ2-7; a possible D gene is TRBD2 (6 bases). The germline V gene has CDR1 KGHDR and CDR2 SFDVKD. The V end lost 10 bases, the J end lost 7 bases, and 16 bases lay between the germline ends. This CDR3 is 12 amino acids long. CDR3 amino acids: CATLGEELEQYF. The CDR3 DNA sequence: TGTGCCACGCTGGGGGAGGAGTTGGAGCAGTACTTC.

This clone was found a few times. This CDR3 reads CASSLDLAGRYEQYF. The CDR3 region has the DNA TGTGCCAGCAGCTTAGATCTAGCGGGGCGCTACGAGCAGTACTTC. The chain has TRBV7-9 and TRBJ2-7, with TRBD2 identical over 9 bases. The V and J ends lost 1 base and 3 bases, in that order; junction bases with no gene match: 4. CDR3 length: 15 amino acids. From germline, CDR1 is SEHNR and CDR2 FQNEAQ (reference sequence).

The J gene is TRBJ1-2, the V gene TRBV4-3; 8 positions agree with TRBD1. J gave up 4 bases and V 0 bases, and 4 bases lay outside the gene matches. Germline CDR1 reads LGHNA; CDR2 reads YSLEER. CDR3 size: 15 residues. Written as DNA, the CDR3 is TGCGCCAGCAGCCAAGAGACGGACAGGGCCTATGGCTACACCTTC. It codes for CASSQETDRAYGYTF.

The V gene is TRBV9, the J gene TRBJ2-7; a possible D gene is TRBD1 (6 bases). Germline V gene sequence: CDR1 SGDLS, CDR2 YYNGEE. Trimming stripped 6 bases from V and 6 bases from J, with 16 bases between. This CDR3 has 13 amino acids. As DNA, the CDR3 is TGTGCCAGCAACCCACAGGGTCGCGGCGAGCAGTACTTC. Its translation: CASNPQGRGEQYF.

This chain joins TRBV11-2 and TRBJ1-2; no firm D call. V lost 5 bases and J lost 3, with 16 bases in between. CDR1 is SGHAT and CDR2 is FQNNGV in the germline V gene. The CDR3 runs 15 residues. CDR3 nucleotides: TGTGCCAGCAGCCCACTCCGGGAAGGGCACTATGGCTACACCTTC. Translating gives CASSPLREGHYGYTF.

The chain uses TRBV9 and TRBJ2-1; the match to TRBD2 covers 13 bases. V was clipped by 3 bases and J by 5 bases; unmatched bases: 8. CDR1 is SGDLS, CDR2 YYNGEE, per germline. The CDR3 has 17 amino acids. The CDR3 nucleotides are TGTGCCAGCAGCGCGACGGGACTAGCGGGATCAAACAATGAGCAGTTCTTC. Protein sequence: CASSATGLAGSNNEQFF.

The chain recombines TRBV29-1 with TRBJ2-3, with 7 nucleotides matching TRBD1. This CDR3 comprises 12 residues. Germline CDR1 reads SQVTM; CDR2 reads ANQGSEA. V gave up 5 bases and J gave up 4 bases; unmatched junction bases: 3. The CDR3: CSVKTGSDTQYF. In DNA form, the CDR3 reads TGCAGCGTTAAGACAGGGTCAGATACGCAGTATTTT.

The rearrangement uses TRBV6-5 and TRBJ2-3; D gene ambiguous. This CDR3 comprises 14 residues. Germline V gene lookup returns CDR1 MNHEY and CDR2 SVGAGI. Trimming shortened V by 3 bases and J by 4 bases, and 11 bases separated the two germline ends. The CDR3 spells CASSYRSPADTQYF. DNA of the CDR3: TGTGCCAGCAGTTATAGGAGTCCGGCAGATACGCAGTATTTT.

The V gene is TRBV10-3, the J gene TRBJ1-5; possibly TRBD1 for D (6 bases). V lost 3 bases, J lost 1 base, and 10 bases lay in between. The CDR3 consists of 15 residues. Germline CDR1 and CDR2: ENHRY and SYGVKD. The CDR3 here is CAISEGQSSNQPQHF. The DNA for the CDR3 is TGTGCCATCAGTGAAGGACAGTCCAGCAATCAGCCCCAGCATTTT.

The V call is TRBV10-3, the J call TRBJ2-3; 7 nucleotides match TRBD2. Losses at the gene ends were 6 bases for V and 4 bases for J; bases not matched to a gene: 13. The CDR3 is 16 amino acids. Germline lookup yields CDR1 ENHRY and CDR2 SYGVKD. In DNA, the CDR3 is TGTGCCATCAGCCTGAGAGGCGGGAGTCCCCCAGATACGCAGTATTTT. It is translated as CAISLRGGSPPDTQYF.

The gene calls are TRBV5-1 and TRBJ2-3; 7 nucleotides align to TRBD2. CDR1 SGHRS and CDR2 YFSETQ come from the germline V gene. V gave up 4 bases and J gave up 5 bases; unmatched junction bases: 19. The CDR3 runs 18 residues. The CDR3 spells CASSAKAAGVSGLDTQYF. As DNA, the CDR3 is TGCGCCAGCAGCGCTAAAGCGGCGGGGGTTTCAGGATTAGATACGCAGTATTTT.

The CDR3 here is CACPNVQDGGYTF. CDR3 coding DNA: TGTGCCTGCCCGAATGTACAGGACGGGGGCTACACCTTC. The chain joins TRBV30 to TRBJ1-2, with D possibly being TRBD1 (5 bases). Germline assignment: CDR1 GTSNPN and CDR2 SVGIG (reference sequence). This CDR3 is 13 amino acids long. V lost 6 bases to trimming and J lost 8 bases, with 19 bases between them.